These T cell receptor beta chains were read from a single sample in a study of metastatic and nonmetastatic thyroid tumors. TCRdb called clones again from the PCR reads with MiXCR. The sample carries some 60,000 clones, less than 30% recorded once. Sequences were obtained from blood. The receptors originated from a female donor with papillary thyroid cancer or a benign thyroid nodule (not recorded which). Some clones in this sample may be carry-over from other donors' samples. Both conserved end residues are part of each CDR3.

CDR3 protein,J gene,V gene
CASSLQGGSGNTIYF,TRBJ1-3,TRBV12-3/TRBV12-4
CASSPQGQGKGYTF,TRBJ1-2,TRBV18
CASSLGDGNTGELFF,TRBJ2-2,TRBV5-1
CASSWGYTARELFF,TRBJ2-2,TRBV7-9
CASSHSGSSYEQYF,TRBJ2-7,TRBV6-1
CASRSGGTALLGAGYTF,TRBJ1-2,TRBV6-2/TRBV6-3
CASRSAGDTGELFF,TRBJ2-2,TRBV12-3/TRBV12-4
CASSQGALSTDTQYF,TRBJ2-3,TRBV12-3/TRBV12-4
CASRLQGSYEQYF,TRBJ2-7,TRBV11-2
CASSYRVPNEKLFF,TRBJ1-4,TRBV28
CASSQVGRNNQPQHF,TRBJ1-5,TRBV4-1
CASSLFGGRDSPLHF,TRBJ1-6,TRBV28
CASSSGGASGTEAFF,TRBJ1-1,TRBV28
CASSSGWDRDVEQYF,TRBJ2-7,TRBV5-6
CASRMGGADTGELFF,TRBJ2-2,TRBV28
CASSPLGGATDTQYF,TRBJ2-3,TRBV6-1
CASSPQAGQGADEQFF,TRBJ2-1,TRBV6-2/TRBV6-3
CASRAGGRGEQYF,TRBJ2-7,TRBV19